This TCR beta chain emerged from a study of early T cells in non-severe SARS-CoV-2 infection. Turning to the study itself: RNA in bulk from unsorted whole blood was sequenced, and chains were unpaired. Findings and limits, study-wide: Anti-spike CD8 specificities were favored by VDJdb matching, whose results missed private and CD4 specificities.

Germline loops: CDR1 SEHNR, CDR2 FQNEAQ (reference sequence). V lost 5 bases to trimming and J lost 13 bases, with 18 bases between them. The CDR3 is made up of 12 amino acids. This clonotype was seen only a few times. Its antigen is currently unknown. Unique molecular identifiers tagged individual cDNA molecules. From the 5' RACE reads, TCRdb called clonotypes with MiXCR, one entry per CDR3 protein. There are about 33,000 distinct CDR3 sequences in the sample; about 4.7% occur only once, and 14% lies in the top ten. The chain combines TRBV7-9 with TRBJ2-7; perhaps TRBD1 as D (5 bases). This clonotype originated in an adult who was a healthcare worker with PCR-confirmed SARS-CoV-2 infection or an uninfected control (not recorded which). The sequenced material came from whole blood. The CDR3 here is CASSLTGGRGYF. CDR3 DNA sequence: TGTGCCAGCAGCCTGACGGGTGGAAGGGGATACTTC.